A selection of T cell receptor beta chains follows, all from one sample in a study of immune heterogeneity within non-small cell lung tumors. Using its own MiXCR run on the multiplex PCR reads, TCRdb lists one record per CDR3 protein. The sample records 2,000 or so distinct CDR3 sequences, roughly 22% being singletons. Material for sequencing was lung tumor tissue. The source is a woman aged 45-60 years with non-small cell lung cancer. The CDR3 runs from the conserved cysteine through the conserved F or W. Each record gives: clone size, V gene, J gene, D gene, CDR3 protein, CDR3 DNA. A D gene is named only where the DNA matches it firmly. Not all rows give a size; the values are once, few, many and, for expanded clones, a class.

abundance: -; v_gene: TRBV5-1; j_gene: TRBJ2-7; d_gene: TRBD1; CDR3aa: CASSLRSTGGTYEQYF; CDR3nt: TGCGCCAGCAGCTTGCGGTCCACAGGGGGTACCTACGAGCAGTACTTC
abundance: large; v_gene: TRBV6-1; j_gene: TRBJ2-7; d_gene: -; CDR3aa: CASTRDASYEQYF; CDR3nt: TGTGCCAGCACCCGGGATGCCTCCTACGAGCAGTACTTC
abundance: medium-sized; v_gene: TRBV7-9; j_gene: TRBJ1-2; d_gene: TRBD1; CDR3aa: CASSLERGLGYGYTF; CDR3nt: TGTGCCAGCAGCTTAGAAAGGGGGCTTGGCTATGGCTACACCTTC
abundance: few; v_gene: TRBV10-3; j_gene: TRBJ2-5; d_gene: TRBD2; CDR3aa: CAISVTWTSGTFQETQYF; CDR3nt: TGTGCCATCAGTGTCACGTGGACTAGCGGGACTTTCCAAGAGACCCAGTACTTC
abundance: -; v_gene: TRBV5-5; j_gene: TRBJ1-5; d_gene: TRBD1; CDR3aa: CASSLLPGGDQPQHF; CDR3nt: TGTGCCAGCAGCTTACTCCCAGGGGGGGATCAGCCCCAGCATTTT
abundance: medium-sized; v_gene: TRBV20-1; j_gene: TRBJ1-6; d_gene: -; CDR3aa: CSASRDTNNSPLHF; CDR3nt: TGCAGTGCTAGTAGGGACACCAATAATTCACCCCTCCACTTT
abundance: large; v_gene: TRBV5-1; j_gene: TRBJ1-2; d_gene: -; CDR3aa: CASSDEGRSANYGYTF; CDR3nt: TGCGCCAGCAGCGACGAAGGTCGAAGCGCTAACTATGGCTACACCTTC
abundance: medium-sized; v_gene: TRBV19; j_gene: TRBJ1-1; d_gene: TRBD1; CDR3aa: CASTLVGQGNTEAFF; CDR3nt: TGTGCCAGTACTCTAGTGGGACAGGGAAACACTGAAGCTTTCTTT
abundance: -; v_gene: TRBV20-1; j_gene: TRBJ1-3; d_gene: -; CDR3aa: CSARDSSSGNTIYF; CDR3nt: TGCAGTGCTAGGGACTCGAGCTCTGGAAACACCATATATTTT
abundance: large; v_gene: TRBV7-2; j_gene: TRBJ1-2; d_gene: -; CDR3aa: CASSSRTAGYTF; CDR3nt: TGTGCCAGCAGCTCACGGACAGCCGGCTACACCTTC
abundance: medium-sized; v_gene: TRBV11-2; j_gene: TRBJ1-5; d_gene: -; CDR3aa: CASSQYSNQPQHF; CDR3nt: TGTGCCAGCAGCCAATATAGCAATCAGCCCCAGCATTTT
abundance: few; v_gene: TRBV7-3; j_gene: TRBJ1-5; d_gene: -; CDR3aa: CASSPDRWQPQHF; CDR3nt: TGTGCCAGCAGTCCTGACAGGTGGCAGCCCCAGCATTTT
abundance: medium-sized; v_gene: TRBV6-4; j_gene: TRBJ1-1; d_gene: -; CDR3aa: CASSDPGPRYTEAFF; CDR3nt: TGTGCCAGCAGTGACCCGGGACCTAGATACACTGAAGCTTTCTTT
abundance: medium-sized; v_gene: TRBV30; j_gene: TRBJ1-4; d_gene: -; CDR3aa: CAWSVSGGGDTNEKLFF; CDR3nt: TGTGCCTGGAGTGTATCGGGGGGGGGTGACACTAATGAAAAACTGTTTTTT
abundance: medium-sized; v_gene: TRBV28; j_gene: TRBJ2-4; d_gene: -; CDR3aa: CASSKPGGGNIQYF; CDR3nt: TGTGCCAGCAGCAAGCCGGGGGGCGGAAACATTCAGTACTTC
abundance: -; v_gene: TRBV6-1; j_gene: TRBJ1-2; d_gene: -; CDR3aa: CASREDGYTF; CDR3nt: TGTGCCAGCAGGGAGGATGGCTACACCTTC
abundance: medium-sized; v_gene: TRBV9; j_gene: TRBJ1-1; d_gene: -; CDR3aa: CASSVAGADTEAFF; CDR3nt: TGTGCCAGCAGCGTAGCTGGAGCCGACACTGAAGCTTTCTTT
abundance: medium-sized; v_gene: TRBV27; j_gene: TRBJ2-2; d_gene: -; CDR3aa: CASRRWAGELFF; CDR3nt: TGTGCCAGCAGGAGATGGGCCGGGGAGCTGTTTTTT
abundance: medium-sized; v_gene: TRBV5-1; j_gene: TRBJ2-7; d_gene: TRBD1; CDR3aa: CASRAGQGSYEQYF; CDR3nt: TGCGCCAGCAGGGCGGGACAGGGGTCCTACGAGCAGTACTTC
abundance: -; v_gene: TRBV7-3; j_gene: TRBJ2-5; d_gene: TRBD1; CDR3aa: CASSWTGEETQYF; CDR3nt: TGTGCCAGCAGCTGGACAGGGGAGGAGACCCAGTACTTC
abundance: medium-sized; v_gene: TRBV9; j_gene: TRBJ2-2; d_gene: TRBD1; CDR3aa: CASRAGTGNTGELFF; CDR3nt: TGTGCCAGCAGAGCCGGGACAGGGAACACCGGGGAGCTGTTTTTT
abundance: large; v_gene: TRBV5-1; j_gene: TRBJ2-7; d_gene: TRBD1; CDR3aa: CASSEGDRMSYEQYF; CDR3nt: TGCGCCAGCAGCGAGGGGGACAGGATGTCCTACGAGCAGTACTTC